These 28 T cell receptor beta chains came from one sample sequenced in a study of cytomegalovirus exposure and HLA in healthy donors. Researchers ran the PCR with 60 Vbeta and 13 Jbeta primers. Sequencing was performed with immunoSEQ multiplex PCR; in TCRdb, only in-frame clones are kept and a portion is missing. Here the sample spans about 140,000 clones, roughly four fifths being singletons. Sequences were obtained from PBMCs. These receptors came from a man aged 18 to 29 in good health and CMV-seropositive.

V is TRBV28 and J is TRBJ2-3; 10 bases match TRBD2. After removal of 6 bases from V and 5 bases from J, the junction contained 8 bases not matched to a gene. From germline, CDR1 is MDHEN and CDR2 SYDVKM. The CDR3 has 15 residues. The CDR3: CASRNQAGGLDTQYF. CDR3 DNA sequence: TGTGCCAGCAGAAATCAAGCGGGAGGGCTAGATACGCAGTATTTT.

The chain links TRBV28 to TRBJ1-1; 9 positions agree with TRBD1. This CDR3 comprises 14 residues. CDR1 is MDHEN and CDR2 is SYDVKM in the germline V gene. The trim removed 4 bases at V and 7 bases at J, leaving 7 bases unmatched. The CDR3 DNA sequence: TGTGCCAGCAGTTCCCCAGACAGGGGGAATGAAGCTTTCTTT. Its protein is CASSSPDRGNEAFF.

The chain links TRBV18 to TRBJ2-1; 7 nucleotides agree with TRBD2. This CDR3 is built from 15 residues. V lost 6 bases and J lost 0; bases outside the gene matches: 5. CDR1 is KGHSH and CDR2 is LQKENI in the germline V gene. DNA for the CDR3: TGTGCCAGCTCGCCGACTAGCACCTCCTACAATGAGCAGTTCTTC. This translates into CASSPTSTSYNEQFF.

V is TRBV6-1 and J is TRBJ2-2; D remains unclear. The CDR3 is 16 amino acids. Germline V gene lookup returns CDR1 MNHNS and CDR2 SASEGT. The V gene lost 3 bases and the J gene lost 0 bases, with 11 bases spanning the gap. The CDR3 is CASSDWALTNTGELFF. The CDR3 bases are TGTGCCAGCAGTGATTGGGCACTTACGAACACCGGGGAGCTGTTTTTT.

The V gene is TRBV5-4, the J gene TRBJ1-1; unclear D gene. Trimming cost V 3 bases and J 4 bases, with 10 bases left between them. This CDR3 spans 13 amino acids. Germline CDR1 and CDR2: SGHNT and YYREEE (reference sequence). The CDR3 nucleotides read TGTGCCAGCAGCTCTGCTTGGAGCACTGAAGCTTTCTTT. Protein sequence: CASSSAWSTEAFF.

The V gene is TRBV28, the J gene TRBJ1-6, with a tentative D call TRBD1 (5 bases). Germline V gene sequence: CDR1 MDHEN, CDR2 SYDVKM. The CDR3 extends over 13 amino acids. V was pared by 7 bases and J by 9 bases, with 13 bases between. CDR3 residues: CASIGTGGSPLHF. CDR3 DNA: TGTGCCAGCATCGGGACCGGGGGTTCACCCCTCCACTTT.

The genes are TRBV28 and TRBJ2-7; 7 nucleotides line up with TRBD1. The CDR3 runs 13 residues. Germline lookup yields CDR1 MDHEN and CDR2 SYDVKM. J gave up 2 bases and V 6 bases, and 4 bases lay outside the gene matches. The CDR3 DNA sequence: TGTGCCAGCAGGGGGACAGTTGCCTACGAGCAGTACTTC. Protein product: CASRGTVAYEQYF. The variable domain in full, with the rest retrieved from reference TRBV28 and TRBJ2-7, is DVKVTQSSRYLVKRTGEKVFLECVQDMDHENMFWYRQDPGLGLRLIYFSYDVKMKEKGDIPEGYSVSREKKERFSLILESASTNQTSMYLCASRGTVAYEQYFGPGTRLTVT.

V is TRBV7-3 and J is TRBJ1-1; no reliable D call. The CDR3 contains 15 residues. The germline V gene encodes CDR1 SGHTA and CDR2 FQGTGA. V lost 0 bases, J lost 1 base, and 9 bases lay in between. CDR3 in DNA: TGTGCCAGCAGCTTAACACCTTCGGGGAACACTGAAGCTTTCTTT. This translates into CASSLTPSGNTEAFF.

This chain links TRBV5-1 with TRBJ2-5; 8 nucleotides align to TRBD2. The CDR3 loop spans 14 amino acids. The J segment lost 4 bases and the V segment lost 0 bases, leaving 2 bases of the junction unmatched. Germline V gene lookup returns CDR1 SGHRS and CDR2 YFSETQ. CDR3 bases: TGCGCCAGCAGCTTGGAACGGGGGGGAGAGACCCAGTACTTC. Translation: CASSLERGGETQYF.

To note about this clone: The same CDR3 can be traced to other DNA sequences in this sample. The chain links TRBV6-5 to TRBJ1-1, with D perhaps matching TRBD1 (6 bases). Germline V CDR1 and CDR2: MNHEY, SVGAGI. V lost 4 bases, J lost 5 bases, and 8 bases lay in between. The CDR3 is 12 amino acids. This CDR3 reads CASSFRGTEAFF. CDR3 nucleotides: TGTGCCAGCAGTTTCAGGGGAACTGAAGCTTTCTTT.

This chain connects TRBV28 to TRBJ2-1; no definite D call. The ends were cut back, 4 bases at V and 7 bases at J, with 14 bases in the middle. CDR3 length equals 14 residues. CDR1 and CDR2 from the germline V gene are MDHEN and SYDVKM. The CDR3 DNA follows: TGTGCCAGCAGTTCCCCGCCCGCGTCGAATGAGCAGTTCTTC. It yields the protein CASSSPPASNEQFF.

The rearrangement uses TRBV5-1 and TRBJ2-5, with 7 bases that match TRBD1. This CDR3 region has 13 residues. The germline gives CDR1 SGHRS, CDR2 YFSETQ. V was clipped by 6 bases and J by 5 bases; unmatched bases: 7. The CDR3 region is CASTPGQKETQYF. In DNA, the CDR3 is TGCGCCAGCACCCCGGGACAGAAGGAGACCCAGTACTTC.

The CDR3 DNA reads as TGTGCCAGCAGCTCCGAGGGTTATAGCACTGAAGCTTTCTTT. As protein: CASSSEGYSTEAFF. The V and J genes are TRBV7-9 and TRBJ1-1, with unresolved D. Trimming removed 4 bases at V and 4 bases at J, with 13 bases between. Germline CDR1 is SEHNR and CDR2 is FQNEAQ (reference sequence). This CDR3 has 14 residues.

V gene TRBV11-2 combines with J gene TRBJ1-1; possible D gene TRBD1, 5 bases. Trimming stripped 4 bases from V and 5 bases from J, with 14 bases between. The germline V gene has CDR1 SGHAT and CDR2 FQNNGV. The CDR3 length is 14 residues. The CDR3: CASSSRQFWTEAFF. DNA for the CDR3: TGTGCCAGCAGCTCAAGACAGTTCTGGACTGAAGCTTTCTTT.

This clone has a single count. This sequence joins TRBV11-2 and TRBJ1-6, with D uncertain. Trimming stripped 9 bases from V and 10 bases from J, with 13 bases between. Germline V gene lookup returns CDR1 SGHAT and CDR2 FQNNGV. CDR3 length equals 12 residues. The CDR3 region has the DNA TGTGCCAGTAATGACCCCGGGTCACCCCTCCACTTT. It codes for CASNDPGSPLHF.

This clone has more than one count but fewer than ten. The genes are TRBV6-1 and TRBJ2-7, with D possibly being TRBD1 (6 bases). The V and J ends lost 4 bases and 2 bases respectively, with 18 bases between them. CDR3 length: 16 amino acids. The germline gives CDR1 MNHNS, CDR2 SASEGT. The CDR3: CASSVSRPGTPYEQYF. CDR3 in DNA: TGTGCCAGCAGTGTGTCCCGTCCCGGGACACCCTACGAGCAGTACTTC.

As for this clone: An end of the junction does not agree with germline; a read error may underlie this. This chain joins TRBV2 and TRBJ2-7; TRBD2 might be the D (6 bases). Germline lookup yields CDR1 SNHLY and CDR2 FYNNEI. This CDR3 is 12 amino acids long. Here the CDR3 reads CASRSLGPGVNF. CDR3 in DNA: TGTGCCAGCAGATCCCTCGGCCCGGGGGTGAACTTC. Full variable domain (outside the CDR3, taken from reference TRBV2 and TRBJ2-7): EPEVTQTPSHQVTQMGQEVILRCVPISNHLYFYWYRQILGQKVEFLVSFYNNEISEKSEIFDDQFSVERPDGSNFTLKIRSTKLEDSAMYFCASRSLGPGVNFGPGTRLTVT.

The V gene is TRBV5-1, the J gene TRBJ2-5; no firm D call. The closer fit of TRBJ2-7 to the DNA end suggests the J call may be wrong. Germline CDR1 reads SGHRS; CDR2 reads YFSETQ. CDR3 length: 13 residues. The CDR3 sequence is CASSLDTYYEQYF. The CDR3 nucleotides read TGCGCCAGCAGCTTGGACACTTACTACGAGCAGTACTTC.

This chain connects TRBV27 to TRBJ1-1; possibly TRBD1 for D (5 bases). Germline assignment: CDR1 MNHEY and CDR2 SMNVEV (reference sequence). V lost 3 bases and J 0 bases, leaving 8 bases between the germline ends. The CDR3 consists of 14 residues. The CDR3 is CASSLQGMNTEAFF. The CDR3 DNA sequence: TGTGCCAGCAGTTTGCAGGGTATGAACACTGAAGCTTTCTTT.

In its sample, this clone was seen once. The chain combines TRBV2 with TRBJ2-7; 11 bases map to TRBD2. The CDR3 runs 13 residues. CDR1 and CDR2 from the germline V gene are SNHLY and FYNNEI. Trimming took 6 bases from V and 4 from J; bases not matched to a gene: 2. The CDR3 DNA sequence: TGTGCCAGCAGAGGGACTAGCGGTTACGAGCAGTACTTC. Its translation is CASRGTSGYEQYF.

The chain has TRBV12-5 and TRBJ1-1, with TRBD1 matching 7 bases. Germline assignment: CDR1 LGHNT and CDR2 FRNRAP. V lost 6 bases and J lost 4; bases outside the gene matches: 11. The CDR3 has 15 residues. DNA of the CDR3: TGTGCTAGTGGCATGACAGGGCTGGGAAGCACTGAAGCTTTCTTT. Residues: CASGMTGLGSTEAFF.

The rearrangement joins TRBV5-6 to TRBJ2-1, with 7 bases that match TRBD2. The CDR3 loop spans 14 amino acids. Unmatched junction bases numbered 7, after V lost 4 bases and J lost 6 bases. Germline CDR1 reads SGHDT; CDR2 reads YYEEEE. CDR3 DNA: TGTGCCAGCAGCGAAGCGGGATTCGGCAATGAGCAGTTCTTC. The encoded protein is CASSEAGFGNEQFF.

The rearrangement links TRBV27 to TRBJ2-5, with 14 bases identical to TRBD2. TRBJ2-7 matches the DNA end more closely, so the J call is doubtful. The germline CDR1 and CDR2 sequences are MNHEY and SMNVEV (reference sequence). CDR3 size: 13 residues. The CDR3 coding sequence is TGTGCCAGCGGGACTAGCGGGGGCTACGAGCAGTACTTC. Its translation: CASGTSGGYEQYF.

This chain joins TRBV14 and TRBJ1-1; no clear D. The length of the CDR3 is 14 residues. Germline CDR1 SGHDN, CDR2 FVKESK. The V gene lost 7 bases and the J gene lost 5 bases, with 17 bases spanning the gap. The CDR3: CASTRGAVRTEAFF. DNA of the CDR3: TGTGCCAGCACCCGAGGTGCCGTACGTACTGAAGCTTTCTTT.

The V gene is TRBV6-5, the J gene TRBJ2-7; maybe TRBD2 (5 bases). CDR1 and CDR2 (germline): MNHEY, SVGAGI. The CDR3 spans 16 residues. V lost 0 bases and J 4 bases, leaving 16 bases between the germline ends. CDR3 nucleotide sequence: TGTGCCAGCAGTTACTCGAGGGCAAGGCAGCGGTACGAGCAGTACTTC. Protein sequence: CASSYSRARQRYEQYF.

This clone was counted once. The genes are TRBV19 and TRBJ2-3, with TRBD2 identical over 9 bases. CDR3 length: 17 residues. Germline CDR1 and CDR2: LNHDA and SQIVND (reference sequence). With 1 base clipped from V and 7 bases from J, the junction kept 12 bases outside the gene matches. CDR3 in amino acids: CASSIASGTPMGNTQYF. The CDR3 DNA is TGTGCCAGTAGTATAGCTAGCGGGACTCCGATGGGTAATACGCAGTATTTT.

This clone was counted only a few times. This chain joins TRBV4-1 and TRBJ2-7, with D possibly matching TRBD1 (6 bases). The germline CDR1 and CDR2 sequences are MGHRA and YSYEKL. The CDR3 length is 14 residues. The germline V and J ends were trimmed by 2 bases and 0 bases, with 8 bases remaining between them. CDR3 region: CASSQTDSSYEQYF. In nucleotides, the CDR3 is TGCGCCAGCAGCCAAACGGACAGCTCCTACGAGCAGTACTTC.

V usage is TRBV19 and J usage is TRBJ2-5; no definite D call. This CDR3 is 15 amino acids long. CDR1 is LNHDA, CDR2 SQIVND, per germline (reference sequence). V lost 5 bases and J lost 4, with 17 bases in between. The CDR3 reads CASSPGTLSGETQYF. CDR3 sequence (DNA): TGTGCCAGTAGTCCCGGTACCCTGAGTGGAGAGACCCAGTACTTC.